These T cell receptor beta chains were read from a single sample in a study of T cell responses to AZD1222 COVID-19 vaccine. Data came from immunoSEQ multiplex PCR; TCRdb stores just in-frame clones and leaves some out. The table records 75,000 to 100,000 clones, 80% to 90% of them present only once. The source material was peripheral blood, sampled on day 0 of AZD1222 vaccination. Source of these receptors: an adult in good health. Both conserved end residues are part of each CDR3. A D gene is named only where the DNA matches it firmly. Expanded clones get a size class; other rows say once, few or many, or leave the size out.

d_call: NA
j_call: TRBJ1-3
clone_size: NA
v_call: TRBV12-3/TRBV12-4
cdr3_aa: CASSPSGNTIYF
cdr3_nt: TGTGCCAGTAGTCCCTCTGGAAACACCATATATTTT

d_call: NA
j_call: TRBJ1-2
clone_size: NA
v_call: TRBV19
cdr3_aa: CASSRDQLYGYTF
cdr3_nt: TGTGCCAGTTCTAGGGATCAACTTTATGGCTACACCTTC

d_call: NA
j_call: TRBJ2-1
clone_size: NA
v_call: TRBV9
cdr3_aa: CASNRDPSYNEQFF
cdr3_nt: TGTGCCAGCAACCGGGACCCCTCCTACAATGAGCAGTTCTTC

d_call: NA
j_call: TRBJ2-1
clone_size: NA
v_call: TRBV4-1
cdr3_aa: CASSQDYWGAVSDNEQFF
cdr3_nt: TGCGCCAGCAGCCAAGATTATTGGGGGGCTGTTTCCGACAATGAGCAGTTCTTC

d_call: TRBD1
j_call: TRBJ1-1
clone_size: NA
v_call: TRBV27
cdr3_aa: CASRTAGGTEAFF
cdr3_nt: TGTGCCAGCAGGACGGCAGGGGGGACTGAAGCTTTCTTT

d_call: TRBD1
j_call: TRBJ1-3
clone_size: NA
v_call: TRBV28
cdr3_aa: CASSAPDRGQFGTIYF
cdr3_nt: TGTGCCAGCAGTGCACCCGACAGGGGGCAGTTTGGCACCATATATTTT

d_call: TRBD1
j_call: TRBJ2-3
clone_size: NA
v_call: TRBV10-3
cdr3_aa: CAISERTGPSTDTQYF
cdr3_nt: TGTGCCATCAGTGAGCGGACAGGGCCTAGCACAGATACGCAGTATTTT

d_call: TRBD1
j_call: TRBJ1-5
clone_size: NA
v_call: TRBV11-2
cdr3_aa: CASSPTGGVGPQHF
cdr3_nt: TGTGCCAGCAGCCCGACAGGGGGCGTGGGGCCCCAGCATTTT

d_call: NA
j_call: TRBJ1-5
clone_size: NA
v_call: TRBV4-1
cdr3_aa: CASSQDPPPDQPQHF
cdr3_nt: TGCGCCAGCAGCCAAGATCCCCCCCCGGATCAGCCCCAGCATTTT

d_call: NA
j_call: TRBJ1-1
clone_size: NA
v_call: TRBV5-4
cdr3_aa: CASSELTNTEAFF
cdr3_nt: TGTGCCAGCAGCGAACTTACGAACACTGAAGCTTTCTTT

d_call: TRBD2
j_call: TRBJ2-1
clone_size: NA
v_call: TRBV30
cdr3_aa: CAWSPSPFTSGPDNEQFF
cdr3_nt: TGTGCCTGGAGTCCATCCCCCTTTACTAGCGGGCCGGACAATGAGCAGTTCTTC

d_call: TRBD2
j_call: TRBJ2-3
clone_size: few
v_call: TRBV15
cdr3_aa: CATSFSGGATDTQYF
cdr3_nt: TGTGCCACCAGTTTTAGCGGGGGGGCGACAGATACGCAGTATTTT

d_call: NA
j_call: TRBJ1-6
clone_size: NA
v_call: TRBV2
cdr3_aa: CASTKSGSFSPLHF
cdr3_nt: TGTGCCAGCACCAAATCGGGGAGTTTTTCACCCCTCCACTTT

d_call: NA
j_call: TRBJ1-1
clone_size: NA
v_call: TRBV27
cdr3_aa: CASSSSMGTEAFF
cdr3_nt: TGTGCCAGCAGCTCGAGTATGGGAACTGAAGCTTTCTTT

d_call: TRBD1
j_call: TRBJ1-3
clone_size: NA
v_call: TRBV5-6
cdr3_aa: CASSLTGTAGNTIYF
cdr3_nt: TGTGCCAGCAGCTTAACCGGGACAGCTGGAAACACCATATATTTT

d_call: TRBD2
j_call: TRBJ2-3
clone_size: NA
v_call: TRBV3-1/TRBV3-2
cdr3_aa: CASSQGGLAGGDTQYF
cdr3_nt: TGTGCCAGCAGCCAAGGCGGACTAGCGGGGGGAGATACGCAGTATTTT

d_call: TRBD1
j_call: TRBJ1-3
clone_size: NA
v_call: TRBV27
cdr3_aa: CASSLSPTGPGNTIYF
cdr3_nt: TGTGCCAGCAGTTTGAGCCCGACAGGGCCTGGAAACACCATATATTTT

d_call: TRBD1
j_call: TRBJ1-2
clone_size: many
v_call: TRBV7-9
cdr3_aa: CASSNQGARGYTF
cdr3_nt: TGTGCCAGCAGCAATCAGGGGGCTCGGGGCTACACCTTC

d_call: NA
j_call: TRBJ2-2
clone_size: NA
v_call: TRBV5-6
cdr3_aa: CASSLGRPPRPGELFF
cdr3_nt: TGTGCCAGCAGCTTGGGACGCCCGCCTAGGCCCGGGGAGCTGTTTTTT

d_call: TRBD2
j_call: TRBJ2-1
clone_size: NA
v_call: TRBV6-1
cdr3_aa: CASSEGGLARSGSEQFF
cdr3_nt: TGTGCCAGCAGTGAAGGGGGACTAGCCCGTAGCGGTTCTGAGCAGTTCTTC

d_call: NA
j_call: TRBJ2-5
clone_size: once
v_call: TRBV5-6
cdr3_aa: CASSLKSLQETQYF
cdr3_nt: TGTGCCAGCAGCCTGAAGTCTCTCCAAGAGACCCAGTACTTC

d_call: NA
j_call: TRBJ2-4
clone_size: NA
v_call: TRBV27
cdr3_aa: CASSLMALEAKNIQYF
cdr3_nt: TGTGCCAGCAGTTTAATGGCTTTAGAAGCCAAAAACATTCAGTACTTC

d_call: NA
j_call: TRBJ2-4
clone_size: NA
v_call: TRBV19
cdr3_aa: CASSIDGNTKNIQYF
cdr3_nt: TGTGCCAGTAGTATAGACGGGAATACCAAAAACATTCAGTACTTC

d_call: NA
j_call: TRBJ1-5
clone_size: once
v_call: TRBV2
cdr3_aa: CASRGGNSNQPQHF
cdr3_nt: TGTGCCAGCAGGGGGGGGAATAGCAATCAGCCCCAGCATTTT

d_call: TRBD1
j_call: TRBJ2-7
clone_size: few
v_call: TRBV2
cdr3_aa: CASSVGQGADEQYF
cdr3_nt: TGTGCCAGCAGTGTGGGCCAGGGGGCGGACGAGCAGTACTTC

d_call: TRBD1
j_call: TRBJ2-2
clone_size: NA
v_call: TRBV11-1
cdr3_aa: CATSTGAGELFF
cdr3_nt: TGTGCCACCTCGACAGGGGCCGGGGAGCTGTTTTTT

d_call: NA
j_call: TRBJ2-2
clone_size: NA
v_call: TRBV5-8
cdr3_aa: CASSRRFGELFF
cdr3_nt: TGTGCCAGCAGCCGACGGTTCGGGGAGCTGTTTTTT

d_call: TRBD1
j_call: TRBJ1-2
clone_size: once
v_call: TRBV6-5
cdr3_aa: CASSYTLRTGEYGYTF
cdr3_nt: TGTGCCAGCAGTTACACACTACGGACAGGGGAGTATGGCTACACCTTC

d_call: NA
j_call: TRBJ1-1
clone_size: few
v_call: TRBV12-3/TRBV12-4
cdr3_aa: CASSHRDFTEAFF
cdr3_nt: TGTGCCAGCAGTCACAGGGATTTCACTGAAGCTTTCTTT

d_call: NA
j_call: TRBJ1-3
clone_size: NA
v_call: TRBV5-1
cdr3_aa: CASSQRIGAAGNTIYF
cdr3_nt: TGCGCCAGCAGCCAAAGAATCGGGGCGGCTGGAAACACCATATATTTT

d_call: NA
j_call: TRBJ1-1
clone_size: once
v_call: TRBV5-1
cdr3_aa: CASSLAVGPGTEAFF
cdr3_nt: TGCGCCAGCAGCTTGGCGGTGGGGCCAGGCACTGAAGCTTTCTTT

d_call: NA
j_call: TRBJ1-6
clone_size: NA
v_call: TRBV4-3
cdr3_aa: CASSQDMTSSYNSPLHF
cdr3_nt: TGCGCCAGCAGCCAAGATATGACGAGCTCCTATAATTCACCCCTCCACTTT

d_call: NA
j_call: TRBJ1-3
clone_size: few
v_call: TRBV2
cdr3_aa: CASRADLYSGNTIYF
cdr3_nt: TGTGCCAGCAGGGCAGACTTATACTCTGGAAACACCATATATTTT

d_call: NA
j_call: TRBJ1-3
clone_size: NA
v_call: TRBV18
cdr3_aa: CASSPDTLSGNTIYF
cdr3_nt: TGTGCCAGCTCACCGGACACACTCTCTGGAAACACCATATATTTT

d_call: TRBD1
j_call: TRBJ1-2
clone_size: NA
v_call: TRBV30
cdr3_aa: CAWRTTGGGNGYTF
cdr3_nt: TGTGCCTGGAGGACTACAGGGGGAGGCAACGGCTACACCTTC